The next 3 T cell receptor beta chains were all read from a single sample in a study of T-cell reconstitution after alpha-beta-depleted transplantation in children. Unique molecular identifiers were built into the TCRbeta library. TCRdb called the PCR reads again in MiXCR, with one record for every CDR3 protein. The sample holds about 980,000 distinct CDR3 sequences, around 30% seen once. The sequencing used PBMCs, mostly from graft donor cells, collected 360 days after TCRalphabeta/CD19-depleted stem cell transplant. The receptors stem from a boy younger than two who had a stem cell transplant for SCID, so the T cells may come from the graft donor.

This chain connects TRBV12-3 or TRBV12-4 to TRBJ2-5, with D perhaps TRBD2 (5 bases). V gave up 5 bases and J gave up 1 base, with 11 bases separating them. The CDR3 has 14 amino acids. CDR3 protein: CASSPRGSQETQYF. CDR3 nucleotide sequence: TGTGCCAGCAGTCCTCGGGGAAGCCAAGAGACCCAGTACTTC.

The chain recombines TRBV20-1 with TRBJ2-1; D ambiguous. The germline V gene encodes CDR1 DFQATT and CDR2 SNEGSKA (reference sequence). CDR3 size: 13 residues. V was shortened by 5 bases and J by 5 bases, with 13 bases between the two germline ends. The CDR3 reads CSALMSVDNEQFF. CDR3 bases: TGCAGTGCTTTAATGTCAGTGGACAATGAGCAGTTCTTC.

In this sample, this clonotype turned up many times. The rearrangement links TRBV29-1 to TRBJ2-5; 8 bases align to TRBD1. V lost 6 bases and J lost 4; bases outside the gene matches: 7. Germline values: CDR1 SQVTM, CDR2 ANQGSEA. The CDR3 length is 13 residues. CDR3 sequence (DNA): TGCAGCGTCAGACATACAGGGGGAGAGACCCAGTACTTC. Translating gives CSVRHTGGETQYF.